This entry concerns a single TCR beta chain. The data are from a study of control samples from healthy donors and cancer patients. The germline V gene encodes CDR1 SEHNR and CDR2 FQNEAQ (reference sequence). V was clipped by 3 bases and J by 7 bases, with 9 bases between them. The CDR3 covers 13 residues. Using immunoSEQ multiplex PCR, the repertoire was profiled, and TCRdb retains in-frame clones only, with some absent. The sample comprises more than 75,000 clones, 84% of which are singletons, and 38% rests with the top ten. The origin of this receptor is a man between 70 and 80 years old with lung cancer. This chain links TRBV7-9 with TRBJ1-4, with D perhaps TRBD1 (5 bases). Sequenced sample: PBMCs. CDR3 sequence (DNA): TGTGCCAGCAGCTTGGGACGGCTTGAAAAACTGTTTTTT. Its translation is CASSLGRLEKLFF.